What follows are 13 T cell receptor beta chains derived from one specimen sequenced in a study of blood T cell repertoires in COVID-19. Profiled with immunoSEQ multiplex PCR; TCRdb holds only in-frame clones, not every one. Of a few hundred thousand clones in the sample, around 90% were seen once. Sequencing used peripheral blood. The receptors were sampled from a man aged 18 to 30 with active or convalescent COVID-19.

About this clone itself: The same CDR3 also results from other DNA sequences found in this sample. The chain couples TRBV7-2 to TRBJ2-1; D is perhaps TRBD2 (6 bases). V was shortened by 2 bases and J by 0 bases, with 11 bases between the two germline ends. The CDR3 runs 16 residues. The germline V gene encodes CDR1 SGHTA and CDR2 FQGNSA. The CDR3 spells CASSLRGSSSYNEQFF. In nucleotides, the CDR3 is TGTGCCAGCAGCTTACGGGGGTCAAGCTCCTACAATGAGCAGTTCTTC.

CDR3 sequence reads: CTSSQEAFPLYSNQPQHF. The CDR3 region has the DNA TGCACCAGCAGCCAAGAGGCCTTCCCTTTGTATAGCAATCAGCCCCAGCATTTT. This rearrangement joins TRBV1 to TRBJ1-5; TRBD1 is the table's D call and was not checked against the DNA. TRBV1 is a known pseudogene. CDR3 length: 18 amino acids.

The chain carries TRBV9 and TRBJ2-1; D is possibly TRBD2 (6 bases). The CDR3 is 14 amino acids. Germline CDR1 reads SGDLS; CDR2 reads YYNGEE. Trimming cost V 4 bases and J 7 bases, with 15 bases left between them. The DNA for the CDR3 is TGTGCCAGCAGCCCCCAAGGGGCGGGAAATGAGCAGTTCTTC. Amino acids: CASSPQGAGNEQFF.

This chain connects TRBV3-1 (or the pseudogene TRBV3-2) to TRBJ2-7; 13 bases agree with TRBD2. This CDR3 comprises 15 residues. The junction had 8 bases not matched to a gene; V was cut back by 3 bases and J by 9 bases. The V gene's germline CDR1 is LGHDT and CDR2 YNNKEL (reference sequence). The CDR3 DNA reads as TGTGCCAGCAGCCAGGGACTAGCGGGAATTAAAGGGCAGTACTTC. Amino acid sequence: CASSQGLAGIKGQYF.

The CDR3 DNA sequence: TGTGCCACCAGCAGAGCCTACCCGACAGGGGGAGTTGCAGATACGCAGTATTTT. Protein sequence: CATSRAYPTGGVADTQYF. V usage is TRBV15 and J usage is TRBJ2-3; TRBD1 aligns across 9 bases. The junction had 12 bases not matched to a gene; V was cut back by 1 base and J by 4 bases. The CDR3 loop spans 18 amino acids. Germline assignment: CDR1 LNHNV and CDR2 YYDKDF (reference sequence).

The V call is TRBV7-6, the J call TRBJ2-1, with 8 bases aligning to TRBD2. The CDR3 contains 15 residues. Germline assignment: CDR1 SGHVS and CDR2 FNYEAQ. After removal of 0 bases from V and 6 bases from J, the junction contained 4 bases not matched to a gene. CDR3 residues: CASSLAPTSGNEQFF. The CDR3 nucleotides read TGTGCCAGCAGCTTAGCGCCCACTAGCGGCAATGAGCAGTTCTTC.

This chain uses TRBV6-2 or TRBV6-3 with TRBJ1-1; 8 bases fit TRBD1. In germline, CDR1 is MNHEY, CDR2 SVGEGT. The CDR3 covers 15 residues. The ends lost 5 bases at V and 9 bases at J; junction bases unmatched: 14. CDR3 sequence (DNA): TGTGCCAGCAGTCTCCCCGGGACAGGTGACTCAAAAGCTTTCTTT. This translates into CASSLPGTGDSKAFF.

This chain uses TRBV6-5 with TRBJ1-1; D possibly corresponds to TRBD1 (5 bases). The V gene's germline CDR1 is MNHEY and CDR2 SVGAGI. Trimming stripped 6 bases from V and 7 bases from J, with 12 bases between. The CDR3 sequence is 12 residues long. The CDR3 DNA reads TGTGCCAGCAGCCCCGGAGGGGATGAAGCTTTCTTT. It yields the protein CASSPGGDEAFF.

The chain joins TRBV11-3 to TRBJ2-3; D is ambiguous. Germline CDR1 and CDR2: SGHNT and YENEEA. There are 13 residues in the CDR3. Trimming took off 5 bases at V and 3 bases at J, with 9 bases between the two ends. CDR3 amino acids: CASSLGRTDTQYF. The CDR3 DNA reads TGTGCCAGCAGCCTAGGTCGGACAGATACGCAGTATTTT.

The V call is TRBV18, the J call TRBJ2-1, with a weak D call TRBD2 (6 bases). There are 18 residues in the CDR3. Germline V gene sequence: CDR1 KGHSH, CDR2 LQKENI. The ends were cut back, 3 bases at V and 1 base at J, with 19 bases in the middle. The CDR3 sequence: CASSPLAHLSGSYNEQFF. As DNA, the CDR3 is TGTGCCAGCTCACCGCTGGCTCACCTTAGCGGATCCTACAATGAGCAGTTCTTC.

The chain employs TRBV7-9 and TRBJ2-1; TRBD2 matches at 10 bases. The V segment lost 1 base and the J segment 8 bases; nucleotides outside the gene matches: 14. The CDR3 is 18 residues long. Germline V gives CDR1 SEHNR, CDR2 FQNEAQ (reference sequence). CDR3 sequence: CASSLGRTSGILEDEQFF. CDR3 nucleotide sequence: TGTGCCAGCAGCTTAGGTAGGACTAGCGGAATCCTCGAGGATGAGCAGTTCTTC.

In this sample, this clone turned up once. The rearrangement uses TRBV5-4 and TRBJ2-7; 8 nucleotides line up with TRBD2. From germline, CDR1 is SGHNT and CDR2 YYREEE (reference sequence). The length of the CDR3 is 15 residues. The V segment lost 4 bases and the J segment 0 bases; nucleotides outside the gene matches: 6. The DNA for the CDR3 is TGTGCCAGCAGCCCGGGGGGGGCTAGCTCCTACGAGCAGTACTTC. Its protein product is CASSPGGASSYEQYF.

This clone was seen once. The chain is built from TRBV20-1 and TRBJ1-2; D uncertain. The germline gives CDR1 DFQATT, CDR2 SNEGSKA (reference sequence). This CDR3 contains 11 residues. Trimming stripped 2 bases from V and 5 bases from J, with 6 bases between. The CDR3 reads CSARRLYGYTF. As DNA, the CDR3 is TGCAGTGCTAGACGACTGTATGGCTACACCTTC.